This paragraph covers one T cell receptor beta chain sequence. This sample was taken from a study of blood T cells in healthy people across ages. The use of a sample-barcoded 5' primer and a J-beta primer mix characterized a second PCR of roughly 7 to 11 cycles. TCRdb analysed the 5' RACE reads with MiXCR anew, one entry per CDR3 protein. The table shows 540,000 or so distinct CDR3 sequences, with about 24% occurring only once. Per sample, at least 5 micrograms of total RNA were extracted. These sequences were also reported in another study, on T cells of mothers and their children.

Sequenced sample: blood. The clonotype originates from a boy aged 5-17 years in good health.

Written as DNA, the CDR3 is TGTGCCATCAGTGAGGGGGCCCTTAGCAATCAGCCCCAGCATTTT. As protein: CAISEGALSNQPQHF. The J gene is TRBJ1-5, the V gene TRBV10-3; possibly TRBD1 for D (5 bases). Trimming cost V 2 bases and J 0 bases, with 8 bases left between them. This CDR3 is 15 amino acids long. CDR1 and CDR2 from the germline V gene are ENHRY and SYGVKD.